This T cell receptor beta chain was recovered during a study of T cell responses to AZD1222 COVID-19 vaccine. Study-wide results and caveats: The donors showed a predominance of white British ancestry and of females, with possible underestimation of clonal diversity. Spike-wide coverage was observed for vaccine-associated CD4 TCRs, with dominant responses at 160-218 and 743-854.

Produced via immunoSEQ multiplex PCR; TCRdb's table is partial and in-frame only. The sample gives about 82,000 clones, under 90% of which show up once; about 1.3% is in the top ten. V gave up 6 bases and J gave up 4 bases; unmatched junction bases: 5. The CDR3 loop spans 13 amino acids. CDR1 and CDR2 (germline): SGHAT, FQNNGV. Of note for this clone: Its target is unknown.

Second-dose schedules of about 4 or about 12 weeks were combined. This TCR was sampled from an adult who received the AZD1222 COVID-19 vaccine. The chain combines TRBV11-2 with TRBJ1-1; the match to TRBD1 covers 7 bases. Sample: peripheral blood, taken 28 days after the second AZD1222 dose. The CDR3 bases are TGTGCCAGCAGATTCCAGGGGGGCACTGAAGCTTTCTTT. It codes for CASRFQGGTEAFF. Complete variable domain (other parts from reference TRBV11-2 and TRBJ1-1): EAGVAQSPRYKIIEKRQSVAFWCNPISGHATLYWYQQILGQGPKLLIQFQNNGVVDDSQLPKDRFSAERLKGVDSTLKIQPAKLEDSAVYLCASRFQGGTEAFFGQGTRLTVV.